These 27 T cell receptor beta chains originate from one sample sequenced in a study of human T cells and chemical hapten exposure. Each CDR3 protein gets one entry after TCRdb re-called the RACE reads with MiXCR. Seen here are some 100,000 distinct CDR3 sequences, roughly a tenth observed once, and the top ten hold just over 2%. Noted time point: patch test 2, 6 weeks after DPC sensitization. Indicated treatment: therapeutic diphenylcyclopropenone sensitization with weekly scalp DPC. Sequencing was performed on whole blood, taken in connection with sensitization to the hapten diphenylcyclopropenone (DPC). Every receptor here comes from a middle-aged woman with alopecia areata. Some clones in this sample may be carry-over from other donors' samples.

This clonotype was seen a few times. The chain combines TRBV29-1 with TRBJ1-1; D ambiguous. Germline V gene sequence: CDR1 SQVTM, CDR2 ANQGSEA. The V end lost 4 bases, the J end lost 1 base, and 10 bases lay between the germline ends. This CDR3 contains 13 residues. CDR3 in amino acids: CSVGGGSNTEAFF. CDR3 bases: TGCAGCGTTGGGGGAGGGTCGAACACTGAAGCTTTCTTT.

The genes are TRBV6-5 and TRBJ2-3; D possibly corresponds to TRBD1 (6 bases). The CDR3 consists of 14 residues. In germline, CDR1 is MNHEY, CDR2 SVGAGI. Deletions cut 5 bases from V and 6 bases from J, with 15 bases between. CDR3 protein: CASSPRTTGDTQYF. DNA for the CDR3: TGTGCCAGCAGTCCCCGCACCACAGGGGATACGCAGTATTTT.

V is TRBV12-3 or TRBV12-4 and J is TRBJ2-6, with D unclear. Between the trimmed V and J ends, which lost 1 base and 2 bases, there was a span of 6 bases. The CDR3 totals 15 residues. CDR3 bases: TGTGCCAGCAGTTTAGGAGGCGCTGGGGCCAACGTCCTGACTTTC. Protein sequence: CASSLGGAGANVLTF.

This rearrangement joins TRBV10-3 to TRBJ2-7; 8 nucleotides align to TRBD1. Germline lookup yields CDR1 ENHRY and CDR2 SYGVKD. Losses at the gene ends were 6 bases for V and 2 bases for J; bases not matched to a gene: 15. There are 17 residues in the CDR3. CDR3 in DNA: TGTGCCATCAGCCCGCCTTTAGGGACAGGAGCTCCCTACGAGCAGTACTTC. Translated: CAISPPLGTGAPYEQYF.

The V and J genes are TRBV5-1 and TRBJ1-2; weak D call: TRBD1 (6 bases). Germline V gene sequence: CDR1 SGHRS, CDR2 YFSETQ. Trimming cost V 4 bases and J 5 bases, with 12 bases left between them. The CDR3 runs to 13 residues. The CDR3 here is CASSVSGEYGYTF. CDR3 bases: TGCGCCAGCAGCGTATCAGGGGAGTATGGCTACACCTTC.

This clonotype has a handful of counts. CDR3 residues: CASNEAEGGETQYF. The CDR3 DNA follows: TGTGCCAGCAATGAGGCGGAGGGTGGAGAGACCCAGTACTTC. The rearrangement links TRBV28 to TRBJ2-5, with D possibly being TRBD2 (6 bases). Per germline, CDR1 MDHEN and CDR2 SYDVKM. CDR3 length: 14 residues. V lost 7 bases to trimming and J lost 4 bases, with 16 bases between them.

This clonotype was seen a few times. The V call is TRBV2, the J call TRBJ2-5; D is undetermined. The V gene lost 4 bases and the J gene lost 5 bases, with 8 bases spanning the gap. Germline V gene sequence: CDR1 SNHLY, CDR2 FYNNEI. The CDR3 runs to 12 residues. Here the CDR3 DNA reads TGTGCCAGCAGTGGAGACTCTGAGACCCAGTACTTC. Residues: CASSGDSETQYF.

The rearrangement joins TRBV20-1 to TRBJ2-1, with 10 bases identical to TRBD2. V lost 3 bases to trimming and J lost 4 bases; unmatched junction nucleotides: 3. Germline V gene lookup returns CDR1 DFQATT and CDR2 SNEGSKA (reference sequence). The CDR3 loop spans 14 amino acids. The CDR3 DNA follows: TGCAGTGCTAGTCGGACTAGCGGTTACAATGAGCAGTTCTTC. Translated, it gives CSASRTSGYNEQFF.

This clonotype was seen ten or more times. The gene calls are TRBV10-3 and TRBJ2-3; D unclear. The germline V gene has CDR1 ENHRY and CDR2 SYGVKD. The CDR3 length is 15 residues. V shed 0 bases and J shed 5 bases, with 12 bases lying between them. This CDR3 is CAISESLGFRDTQYF. The CDR3 DNA reads TGTGCCATCAGTGAGTCCTTGGGGTTTAGAGATACGCAGTATTTT.

A word on this clonotype: This may be a read error, as it is one base from a much larger clone. The genes are TRBV29-1 and TRBJ2-7; TRBD1 matches at 9 bases. Looked up from germline, CDR1 is SQVTM and CDR2 is ANQGSEA. The CDR3 has 13 amino acids. The CDR3 loop reads CSAEDRGSYEQDF. DNA of the CDR3: TGCAGCGCAGAGGACAGGGGTTCCTACGAGCAGGACTTC.

This clonotype was counted ten times or more. The chain recombines TRBV20-1 with TRBJ2-1, with 7 positions matching TRBD2. Trimming cost V 5 bases and J 3 bases; bases outside gene matches: 22. This CDR3 is 19 amino acids long. Per the germline V gene, CDR1 is DFQATT and CDR2 is SNEGSKA (reference sequence). The chain's CDR3 is CSAPAQNPGTRGVYNEQFF. CDR3 in DNA: TGCAGTGCTCCCGCCCAGAACCCCGGGACTCGGGGGGTCTACAATGAGCAGTTCTTC.

The gene calls are TRBV27 and TRBJ1-2; 7 bases line up with TRBD1. Germline loops: CDR1 MNHEY, CDR2 SMNVEV (reference sequence). The CDR3 loop spans 15 amino acids. With 6 bases clipped from V and 3 bases from J, the junction kept 10 bases outside the gene matches. The CDR3 loop is CASRRQGRRDYGYTF. CDR3 in DNA: TGTGCCAGCAGACGACAGGGCCGGCGAGACTATGGCTACACCTTC.

As concerns this clonotype: A read error may be the cause here, since a much bigger clone is one base away. This rearrangement joins TRBV20-1 to TRBJ1-2, with D uncertain. Trimming left V 5 bases short and J 6 bases short, with 7 bases between. CDR3 length: 10 residues. Germline V gene data show CDR1 as DFQATT and CDR2 as SNEGSKA (reference sequence). The CDR3: CSASHHGYTF. The CDR3 coding sequence is TGCAGTGCTTCACACCATGGCTACACCTTC.

In its sample, this clonotype was seen many times. The J gene is TRBJ1-2, the V gene TRBV18; 8 positions agree with TRBD1. Germline V gene data show CDR1 as KGHSH and CDR2 as LQKENI. The V segment lost 3 bases and the J segment 3 bases; nucleotides outside the gene matches: 3. CDR3 length equals 14 residues. The CDR3 spells CASSPGQADYGYTF. CDR3 sequence (DNA): TGTGCCAGCTCACCGGGACAGGCGGACTATGGCTACACCTTC.

At least ten counts were recorded for this clonotype. The rearrangement links TRBV29-1 to TRBJ2-7; TRBD1 matches at 9 bases. The CDR3 contains 13 residues. Germline-derived CDR1 and CDR2 are SQVTM and ANQGSEA. Unmatched junction bases numbered 7, after V lost 0 bases and J lost 10 bases. The CDR3 here is CSVEDQGQGNQYF. The DNA for the CDR3 is TGCAGCGTTGAAGATCAGGGACAGGGAAACCAGTACTTC.

The rearrangement links TRBV7-3 to TRBJ2-1; 12 bases line up with TRBD2. Trimming removed 0 bases from V and 5 bases from J; junction bases left unmatched: 5. The CDR3 loop spans 17 amino acids. Germline V lookup: CDR1 SGHTA, CDR2 FQGTGA. Here the CDR3 DNA reads TGTGCCAGCAGCTTAACCGGGCTAGCGGGAGGGCACAATGAGCAGTTCTTC. This translates into CASSLTGLAGGHNEQFF.

This clonotype has ten or more counts. The CDR3 sequence: CSGGAPQANYGYTF. The CDR3 DNA sequence: TGCAGCGGCGGGGCTCCTCAAGCTAACTATGGCTACACCTTC. The chain uses TRBV29-1 and TRBJ1-2; a possible D gene is TRBD1 (5 bases). With 7 bases removed from V and 0 bases from J, the gap between germline ends came to 15 bases. The CDR3 spans 14 residues. CDR1 is SQVTM and CDR2 is ANQGSEA in the germline V gene.

The chain is built from TRBV29-1 and TRBJ2-7; D is possibly TRBD1 (6 bases). V lost 4 bases and J 6 bases, leaving 16 bases between the germline ends. Germline V gene sequence: CDR1 SQVTM, CDR2 ANQGSEA. This CDR3 spans 13 amino acids. The CDR3 protein is CSVGSRGAGEQYF. The CDR3 nucleotides are TGCAGCGTTGGAAGCAGGGGCGCCGGCGAGCAGTACTTC.

The chain employs TRBV11-2 and TRBJ2-5; no firm D call. Between the trimmed V and J ends, which lost 5 bases and 6 bases, there was a span of 7 bases. Germline V lookup: CDR1 SGHAT, CDR2 FQNNGV. The CDR3 spans 11 residues. Here the CDR3 reads CASSTHQTQYF. The DNA of the CDR3 is TGTGCCAGCAGCACGCATCAGACCCAGTACTTC.

The V gene is TRBV24-1, the J gene TRBJ2-3; 12 bases match TRBD2. The V gene's germline CDR1 is KGHDR and CDR2 SFDVKD. After removal of 2 bases from V and 5 bases from J, the junction contained 10 bases not matched to a gene. CDR3 size: 18 residues. This CDR3 reads CATSDSGDRLAGEDTQYF. CDR3 bases: TGTGCCACCAGTGATTCGGGGGACAGACTAGCGGGAGAAGATACGCAGTATTTT.

The sample holds a few counts of this clonotype. The CDR3 spells CASTPRVNTEAFF. As DNA, the CDR3 is TGTGCCAGCACCCCCCGGGTTAACACTGAAGCTTTCTTT. V usage is TRBV11-2 and J usage is TRBJ1-1; D gene unclear. The V gene's germline CDR1 is SGHAT and CDR2 FQNNGV. This CDR3 is 13 amino acids long. V was trimmed by 7 bases and J by 2 bases, leaving 11 bases between them. Based on the CDR3 plus reference TRBV11-2 and TRBJ1-1, the full variable domain is EAGVAQSPRYKIIEKRQSVAFWCNPISGHATLYWYQQILGQGPKLLIQFQNNGVVDDSQLPKDRFSAERLKGVDSTLKIQPAKLEDSAVYLCASTPRVNTEAFFGQGTRLTVV.

The chain joins TRBV2 to TRBJ2-7; D may match TRBD1 or TRBD2 (6 bases each). CDR3 length: 13 residues. V lost 5 bases and J 7 bases, leaving 15 bases between the germline ends. Germline CDR1 SNHLY, CDR2 FYNNEI. As DNA, the CDR3 is TGTGCCAGCAGTTTACGGGGGCGGGAAGAGCAGTACTTC. Translation: CASSLRGREEQYF.

This clonotype occurred a few times. For the CDR3, the DNA is TGTGCCAGTAACAGGGTAAGCAATCAGCCCCAGCATTTT. It encodes CASNRVSNQPQHF. The V gene is TRBV6-2 or TRBV6-3, the J gene TRBJ1-5, with a tentative D call TRBD1 (6 bases). Per germline, CDR1 MNHEY and CDR2 SVGEGT. Between the trimmed V and J ends, which lost 9 bases and 1 base, there was a span of 10 bases. The CDR3 consists of 13 residues.

This clonotype has a handful of counts. The chain is built from TRBV7-2 and TRBJ1-6; D not resolved. V was clipped by 0 bases and J by 11 bases, with 11 bases between them. The CDR3 has 14 amino acids. Germline V gene sequence: CDR1 SGHTA, CDR2 FQGNSA. Written as DNA, the CDR3 is TGTGCCAGCAGCTTAGCTCCCCCCGGGCCACCCCTCCACTTT. Encoded protein: CASSLAPPGPPLHF.

This clonotype was observed many times. The chain has TRBV7-8 and TRBJ2-3, with D perhaps TRBD2 (6 bases). Trimming left V 1 base short and J 6 bases short, with 14 bases between. Germline loops: CDR1 SGHVS, CDR2 FQNEAQ. The CDR3 spans 15 residues. This CDR3 is CASSLGRLAFDTQYF. In DNA, the CDR3 is TGTGCCAGCAGCTTAGGGAGGCTAGCGTTCGATACGCAGTATTTT.

This clonotype has a count of ten or more. The V gene is TRBV4-3, the J gene TRBJ1-4; D is unresolved. This CDR3 is 12 amino acids long. Trimming took off 3 bases at V and 4 bases at J, with 3 bases between the two ends. Germline loops: CDR1 LGHNA, CDR2 YSLEER. CDR3 coding DNA: TGCGCCAGCAGCCAGGGTAATGAAAAACTGTTTTTT. It is translated as CASSQGNEKLFF.

This clonotype was detected only a few times. The chain links TRBV27 to TRBJ2-7; possibly TRBD2 for D (5 bases). Germline CDR1 is MNHEY and CDR2 is SMNVEV (reference sequence). The CDR3 is 14 amino acids. Trimming removed 1 base at V and 2 bases at J, with 9 bases between. The CDR3 here is CASSLYSAPYEQYF. CDR3 in DNA: TGTGCCAGCAGTTTATATAGCGCTCCCTACGAGCAGTACTTC.